The rows below give T cell receptor beta chains drawn from one sample of a study of CD8+ T cells in alopecia areata. Clones were read by immunoSEQ multiplex PCR, and TCRdb kept only the in-frame ones, dropping some. The sample consists of about 190,000 clones, approximately 60% of them appearing once. Source: CD4+ T cells sorted from blood, taken at week 4, from a patient treated with tofacitinib. These receptors came from a human donor with alopecia areata. CDR3s include the opening cysteine and the closing phenylalanine or tryptophan. D genes are given only for firm matches.

J gene	V gene	D gene	CDR3 protein
TRBJ1-5	TRBV30	NA	CAWSPGARVTGNQPQHF
TRBJ2-7	TRBV28	NA	CASSFGLAEQYF
TRBJ2-1	TRBV2	TRBD1	CASKRGQGNNEQFF
TRBJ2-7	TRBV6-6	NA	CASNLVGAETSEQYF
TRBJ2-3	TRBV25-1	NA	CASSNLDSQGTDTQYF
TRBJ2-5	TRBV11-2	NA	CASSLVLGGQETQYF
TRBJ2-6	TRBV30	NA	CAWSVLLGRPGANVLTF
TRBJ2-5	TRBV30	TRBD1	CAWTNSRQGTQYF
TRBJ1-2	TRBV4-2	NA	CASSRNARELNGYTF
TRBJ1-2	TRBV9	NA	CASSVAPLGDGYTF
TRBJ2-6	TRBV30	NA	CAWSVLSVTNVLTF
TRBJ2-1	TRBV30	NA	CAWSRRELRDEQFF
TRBJ1-3	TRBV9	NA	CASSVAGSGNTIYF
TRBJ1-1	TRBV29-1	TRBD1	CSGGQGITEAFF
TRBJ2-1	TRBV29-1	TRBD2	CSVVGAGSLNEQFF
TRBJ2-5	TRBV29-1	TRBD2	CSVEVGRGKAETQYF
TRBJ2-5	TRBV29-1	NA	CSVEDRSRQAETQYF
TRBJ2-4	TRBV29-1	NA	CSVLTASPDLAKNIQYF
TRBJ2-1	TRBV18	TRBD2	CASSPLREWQFF
TRBJ2-1	TRBV5-1	TRBD2	CASSLGLAGTNEQFF
TRBJ1-2	TRBV7-2	NA	CASSLGAVNYGYTF
TRBJ2-5	TRBV19	NA	CASREAGFWDTQYF
TRBJ1-1	TRBV5-1	TRBD1	CASSGGTANTEAFF
TRBJ2-5	TRBV30	NA	CAWSVSAGRAQYF
TRBJ1-5	TRBV27	NA	CASSQRDAQPQHF
TRBJ1-4	TRBV29-1	NA	CSVEDGLSEKLFF